The clone carrying this T cell receptor beta chain was seen only a few times. This sample stems from a study of blood T cell repertoires in COVID-19. The table came from immunoSEQ multiplex PCR; TCRdb's copy has only in-frame clones and leaves some out. The sample shows 230,000 or so clones, 84% of them seen only once. Sequenced: peripheral blood. The TCR was taken from a man aged 35 to 55 who had recovered from COVID-19.

This CDR3 is CASSQDRQGGNGYTF. CDR3 nucleotides: TGCGCCAGCAGCCAAGATCGACAGGGCGGGAATGGCTACACCTTC. This chain uses TRBV4-3 with TRBJ1-2, with 7 bases matching TRBD1. This CDR3 has 15 residues. The V gene end was trimmed by 0 bases and the J gene end by 6 bases; junction bases not matched to a gene: 7. The germline V gene encodes CDR1 LGHNA and CDR2 YSLEER.